Following are 26 T cell receptor beta chains from one sample sequenced in a study of blood T cell repertoires in COVID-19. Some clones are missing from TCRdb's copy, which holds only in-frame ones; the method was immunoSEQ multiplex PCR. Among 90,000 to 120,000 clones listed, 80% to 90% were seen once. Sequenced: peripheral blood. The source is a human donor in a cohort sampled during active COVID-19.

The chain links TRBV5-1 to TRBJ2-1, with a weak D call TRBD2 (5 bases). V lost 2 bases, J lost 0 bases, and 9 bases lay in between. CDR1 SGHRS and CDR2 YFSETQ come from the germline V gene. CDR3 size: 15 residues. The CDR3 DNA sequence: TGCGCCAGCAGCTTCCAGGCGGGCTCCTACAATGAGCAGTTCTTC. Translation gives CASSFQAGSYNEQFF.

V gene TRBV4-1 combines with J gene TRBJ2-2; D perhaps matches TRBD1 (5 bases). The germline V gene has CDR1 MGHRA and CDR2 YSYEKL. Deletions cut 2 bases from V and 4 bases from J, with 8 bases between. The CDR3 contains 14 residues. The CDR3 loop is CASSQSQGTGELFF. The CDR3 nucleotides are TGCGCCAGCAGCCAATCTCAGGGCACCGGGGAGCTGTTTTTT.

The chain carries TRBV5-4 and TRBJ2-7, with 9 bases aligning to TRBD2. V gave up 4 bases and J gave up 3 bases; unmatched junction bases: 8. CDR3 length: 15 amino acids. Germline V gives CDR1 SGHNT, CDR2 YYREEE (reference sequence). The CDR3 sequence is CASSPAGGGGYEQYF. The CDR3 DNA reads TGTGCCAGCAGCCCTGCCGGCGGGGGGGGCTACGAGCAGTACTTC.

This clone was counted a few times. CDR3 nucleotides: TGTGCCAGCAGCTCGACTACAGGGGCCCGGGGGACTGAAGCTTTCTTT. Protein sequence: CASSSTTGARGTEAFF. This chain uses TRBV5-5 with TRBJ1-1, with 7 bases aligning to TRBD1. V lost 3 bases and J lost 5; bases outside the gene matches: 13. CDR1 is SGHKS, CDR2 YYEKEE, per germline (reference sequence). The CDR3 runs to 16 residues.

The CDR3 DNA sequence: TGTGCCAGCAGTTTTCCCCCCGACAGACCAAATGAGCAGTTCTTC. It is translated as CASSFPPDRPNEQFF. The chain links TRBV28 to TRBJ2-1; a possible D gene is TRBD1 (5 bases). The CDR3 totals 15 residues. Germline loops: CDR1 MDHEN, CDR2 SYDVKM. Deletions cut 3 bases from V and 7 bases from J, with 16 bases between.

V usage is TRBV12-5 and J usage is TRBJ2-1; 7 nucleotides agree with TRBD1. Germline V gene lookup returns CDR1 LGHNT and CDR2 FRNRAP. With V trimmed by 4 bases and J by 4 bases, 4 bases remained unmatched. There are 14 residues in the CDR3. For the CDR3, the DNA is TGTGCTAGTGGTTCCGGACAGGCTTACAATGAGCAGTTCTTC. Its translation: CASGSGQAYNEQFF.

This rearrangement joins TRBV5-1 to TRBJ1-1; 9 bases are shared with TRBD1. The germline V gene has CDR1 SGHRS and CDR2 YFSETQ. Trimming at V came to 2 bases and at J to 6 bases, leaving 8 bases not matched to a gene. This CDR3 has 15 amino acids. The CDR3 reads CASSFEQGATSEAFF. For the CDR3, the DNA is TGCGCCAGCAGCTTCGAACAGGGGGCGACGTCTGAAGCTTTCTTT.

The chain links TRBV6-5 to TRBJ1-4; 8 bases fit TRBD1. This CDR3 spans 14 amino acids. Germline loops: CDR1 MNHEY, CDR2 SVGAGI. The V and J ends lost 6 bases and 6 bases, in that order; junction bases with no gene match: 6. CDR3 DNA sequence: TGTGCCAGCAGCCGGACAGGGAGCGATGAAAAACTGTTTTTT. It yields the protein CASSRTGSDEKLFF.

V gene TRBV2 combines with J gene TRBJ2-3; TRBD2 matches at 7 bases. The V and J ends lost 2 bases and 2 bases, in that order; junction bases with no gene match: 4. Germline V CDR1 and CDR2: SNHLY, FYNNEI. The CDR3 consists of 15 residues. For the CDR3, the DNA is TGTGCCAGCAGTGAAATAGGGACTATCACAGATACGCAGTATTTT. This sequence encodes CASSEIGTITDTQYF.

The table lists this clone with a few counts. This sequence joins TRBV7-2 and TRBJ2-2, with 8 bases matching TRBD2. CDR3 length: 15 residues. Germline V gives CDR1 SGHTA, CDR2 FQGNSA. The ends lost 4 bases at V and 7 bases at J; junction bases unmatched: 8. CDR3 residues: CASSYRTSLGGELFF. The CDR3 bases are TGTGCCAGCAGCTACCGGACTAGCCTAGGCGGGGAGCTGTTTTTT. Supplemented by reference TRBV7-2 and TRBJ2-2, the full variable domain reads GAGVSQSPSNKVTEKGKDVELRCDPISGHTALYWYRQSLGQGLEFLIYFQGNSAPDKSGLPSDRFSAERTGGSVSTLTIQRTQQEDSAVYLCASSYRTSLGGELFFGEGSRLTVL.

The rearrangement joins TRBV19 to TRBJ2-3; tentatively, D is TRBD2 (5 bases). The V gene lost 3 bases and the J gene lost 3 bases, with 7 bases spanning the gap. Germline V gene lookup returns CDR1 LNHDA and CDR2 SQIVND (reference sequence). The length of the CDR3 is 13 residues. CDR3 protein: CASSIPGTDTQYF. CDR3 in DNA: TGTGCCAGTAGTATCCCGGGGACAGATACGCAGTATTTT. Complete variable domain (other parts from reference TRBV19 and TRBJ2-3): DGGITQSPKYLFRKEGQNVTLSCEQNLNHDAMYWYRQDPGQGLRLIYYSQIVNDFQKGDIAEGYSVSREKKESFPLTVTSAQKNPTAFYLCASSIPGTDTQYFGPGTRLTVL.

The J gene is TRBJ1-2, the V gene TRBV6-1; unclear D gene. The germline V gene encodes CDR1 MNHNS and CDR2 SASEGT. This CDR3 comprises 13 residues. Trimming shortened V by 2 bases and J by 8 bases, and 12 bases separated the two germline ends. In DNA form, the CDR3 reads TGTGCCAGCAGTGAAAGTGGGCTACGGGGCTACACCTTC. Translated, it gives CASSESGLRGYTF.

The V call is TRBV5-4, the J call TRBJ1-2; 8 nucleotides align to TRBD1. Trimming took 1 base from V and 3 from J; bases not matched to a gene: 5. CDR1 SGHNT and CDR2 YYREEE come from the germline V gene (reference sequence). This CDR3 is 15 amino acids long. Here the CDR3 DNA reads TGTGCCAGCAGCTTGACGGACAGGGTGGACTATGGCTACACCTTC. Residues: CASSLTDRVDYGYTF. The complete variable domain, with remaining parts taken from reference TRBV5-4 and TRBJ1-2, reads ETGVTQSPTHLIKTRGQQVTLRCSSQSGHNTVSWYQQALGQGPQFIFQYYREEENGRGNFPPRFSGLQFPNYSSELNVNALELDDSALYLCASSLTDRVDYGYTFGSGTRLTVV.

The rearrangement links TRBV6-5 to TRBJ2-7; D may be TRBD1 (5 bases). The length of the CDR3 is 13 residues. The ends were cut back, 0 bases at V and 6 bases at J, with 9 bases in the middle. CDR1 and CDR2 from the germline V gene are MNHEY and SVGAGI. CDR3 DNA sequence: TGTGCCAGCAGTTACTCGGGGCAGTCCGAGCAGTACTTC. This sequence encodes CASSYSGQSEQYF.

J is TRBJ2-7 and V is TRBV7-9, with 8 bases identical to TRBD1. Trimming cost V 2 bases and J 7 bases; bases outside gene matches: 4. CDR3 length: 13 residues. The V gene's germline CDR1 is SEHNR and CDR2 FQNEAQ (reference sequence). The CDR3 loop reads CASSLTTGEEQYF. CDR3 bases: TGTGCCAGCAGCTTAACGACAGGGGAAGAGCAGTACTTC. Combining the CDR3 with reference TRBV7-9 and TRBJ2-7 gives the whole variable domain DTGVSQNPRHKITKRGQNVTFRCDPISEHNRLYWYRQTLGQGPEFLTYFQNEAQLEKSRLLSDRFSAERPKGSFSTLEIQRTEQGDSAMYLCASSLTTGEEQYFGPGTRLTVT.

The chain uses TRBV4-1 and TRBJ1-4, with D possibly being TRBD1 (6 bases). The V end lost 0 bases, the J end lost 1 base, and 15 bases lay between the germline ends. Germline lookup yields CDR1 MGHRA and CDR2 YSYEKL. The CDR3 spans 18 residues. CDR3 residues: CASSQERGQTLTNEKLFF. Here the CDR3 DNA reads TGCGCCAGCAGCCAAGAACGTGGACAGACCCTAACTAATGAAAAACTGTTTTTT.

V is TRBV9 and J is TRBJ2-3, with D possibly matching TRBD2 (6 bases). The CDR3 is 15 amino acids. Looked up from germline, CDR1 is SGDLS and CDR2 is YYNGEE. Between the trimmed V and J ends, which lost 4 bases and 6 bases, there was a span of 18 bases. The CDR3 loop reads CASSRDSFSPDTQYF. CDR3 sequence (DNA): TGTGCCAGCAGCCGGGACTCCTTCTCCCCGGATACGCAGTATTTT.

V usage is TRBV5-1 and J usage is TRBJ2-1, with 7 bases lining up with TRBD1. Germline V CDR1 and CDR2: SGHRS, YFSETQ. J lost 4 bases, V lost 5 bases, and 9 bases had no gene match. This CDR3 region has 15 residues. DNA of the CDR3: TGCGCCAGCAGACAAACCGGGACAGCTTACAATGAGCAGTTCTTC. As protein: CASRQTGTAYNEQFF.

The V gene is TRBV27, the J gene TRBJ2-5; possible D gene TRBD1, 6 bases. The V and J ends lost 6 bases and 3 bases respectively, with 11 bases between them. CDR3 length: 13 residues. Looked up from germline, CDR1 is MNHEY and CDR2 is SMNVEV (reference sequence). The CDR3 sequence: CASRQTGKETQYF. Here the CDR3 DNA reads TGTGCCAGCAGGCAAACAGGGAAAGAGACCCAGTACTTC.

This clone was seen only once. The rearrangement uses TRBV24-1 and TRBJ2-7; tentatively, D is TRBD1 (5 bases). Germline loops: CDR1 KGHDR, CDR2 SFDVKD. CDR3 length equals 13 residues. V was trimmed by 2 bases and J by 6 bases, leaving 10 bases between them. CDR3 DNA sequence: TGTGCCACCAGTGATTCGACAGCCTTCGAGCAGTACTTC. Its translation is CATSDSTAFEQYF.

This sequence joins TRBV27 and TRBJ1-6; 10 bases are a match to TRBD1. Germline CDR1 is MNHEY and CDR2 is SMNVEV (reference sequence). CDR3 size: 18 residues. The V and J ends lost 2 bases and 5 bases, in that order; junction bases with no gene match: 9. The CDR3 spells CASSLSLGTGANNSPLHF. The CDR3 DNA follows: TGTGCCAGCAGTTTAAGTTTAGGGACAGGGGCTAATAATTCACCCCTCCACTTT.

This chain connects TRBV7-8 to TRBJ1-1, with a weak D call TRBD1 (5 bases). The length of the CDR3 is 13 residues. V lost 3 bases and J lost 5, with 10 bases in between. Germline V gene lookup returns CDR1 SGHVS and CDR2 FQNEAQ. DNA for the CDR3: TGTGCCAGCAGCTTTGGGGGGGGTACTGAAGCTTTCTTT. It encodes CASSFGGGTEAFF. Based on the CDR3 plus reference TRBV7-8 and TRBJ1-1, the full variable domain is GAGVSQSPRYKVAKRGQDVALRCDPISGHVSLFWYQQALGQGPEFLTYFQNEAQLDKSGLPSDRFFAERPEGSVSTLKIQRTQQEDSAVYLCASSFGGGTEAFFGQGTRLTVV.

The chain combines TRBV7-2 with TRBJ2-3; 9 bases agree with TRBD2. J lost 2 bases, V lost 1 base, and 4 bases had no gene match. The germline V gene encodes CDR1 SGHTA and CDR2 FQGNSA. The CDR3 length is 16 residues. CDR3 protein: CASSLGAGGLTDTQYF. In nucleotides, the CDR3 is TGTGCCAGCAGCTTAGGCGCGGGGGGGCTCACAGATACGCAGTATTTT.

This clone has more than one count but fewer than ten. This sequence joins TRBV30 and TRBJ2-1, with TRBD1 as a possible D gene (8 bases). This CDR3 is 13 amino acids long. CDR1 is GTSNPN and CDR2 is SVGIG in the germline V gene (reference sequence). Trimming removed 8 bases from V and 10 bases from J, with 21 bases in between. CDR3 bases: TGTGCCAGTTCAGCGGGACAGGTACGGGAGCAGTTCTTC. Its protein is CASSAGQVREQFF.

This chain joins TRBV27 and TRBJ2-1, with 8 bases identical to TRBD2. CDR1 and CDR2 (germline): MNHEY, SMNVEV (reference sequence). The CDR3 runs 15 residues. V shed 3 bases and J 9 bases; nucleotides not matched to a gene: 10. The CDR3 DNA reads TGTGCCAGCAGTTTGGGGCGGGGGGCCGGTTTTGAGCAGTTCTTC. It is translated as CASSLGRGAGFEQFF.

This chain links TRBV19 with TRBJ2-5; D might be TRBD1 (7 bases). The CDR3 length is 14 residues. Trimming pared 5 bases from V and 5 bases from J, leaving 15 bases between. CDR1 and CDR2 (germline): LNHDA, SQIVND (reference sequence). CDR3 loop: CASSPQGGRETQYF. The CDR3 coding sequence is TGTGCCAGTAGTCCCCAGGGGGGTAGGGAGACCCAGTACTTC.